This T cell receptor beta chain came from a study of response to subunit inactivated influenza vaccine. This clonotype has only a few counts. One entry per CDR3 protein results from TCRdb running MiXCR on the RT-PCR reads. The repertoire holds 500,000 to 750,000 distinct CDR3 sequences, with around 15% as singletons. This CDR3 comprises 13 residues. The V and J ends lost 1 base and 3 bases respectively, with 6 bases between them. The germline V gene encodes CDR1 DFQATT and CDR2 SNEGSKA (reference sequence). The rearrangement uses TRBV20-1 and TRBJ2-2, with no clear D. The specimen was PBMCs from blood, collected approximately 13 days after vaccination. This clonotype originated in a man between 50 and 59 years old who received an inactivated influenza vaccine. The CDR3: CSARVKDTGELFF. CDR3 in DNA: TGCAGTGCTAGAGTCAAGGACACCGGGGAGCTGTTTTTT.